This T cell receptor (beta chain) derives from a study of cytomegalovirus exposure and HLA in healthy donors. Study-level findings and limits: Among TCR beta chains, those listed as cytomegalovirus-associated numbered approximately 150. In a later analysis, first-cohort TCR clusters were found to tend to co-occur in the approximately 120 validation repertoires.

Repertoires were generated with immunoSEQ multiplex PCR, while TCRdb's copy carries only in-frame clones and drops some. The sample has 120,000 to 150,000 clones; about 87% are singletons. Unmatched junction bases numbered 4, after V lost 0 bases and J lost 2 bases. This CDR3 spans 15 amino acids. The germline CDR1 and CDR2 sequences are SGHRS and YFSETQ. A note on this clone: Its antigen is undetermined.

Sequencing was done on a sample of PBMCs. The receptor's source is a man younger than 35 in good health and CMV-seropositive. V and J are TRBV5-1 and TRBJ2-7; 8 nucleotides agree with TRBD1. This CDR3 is CASSLAVQGAYEQYF. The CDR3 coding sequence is TGCGCCAGCAGCTTGGCTGTACAGGGGGCCTACGAGCAGTACTTC.